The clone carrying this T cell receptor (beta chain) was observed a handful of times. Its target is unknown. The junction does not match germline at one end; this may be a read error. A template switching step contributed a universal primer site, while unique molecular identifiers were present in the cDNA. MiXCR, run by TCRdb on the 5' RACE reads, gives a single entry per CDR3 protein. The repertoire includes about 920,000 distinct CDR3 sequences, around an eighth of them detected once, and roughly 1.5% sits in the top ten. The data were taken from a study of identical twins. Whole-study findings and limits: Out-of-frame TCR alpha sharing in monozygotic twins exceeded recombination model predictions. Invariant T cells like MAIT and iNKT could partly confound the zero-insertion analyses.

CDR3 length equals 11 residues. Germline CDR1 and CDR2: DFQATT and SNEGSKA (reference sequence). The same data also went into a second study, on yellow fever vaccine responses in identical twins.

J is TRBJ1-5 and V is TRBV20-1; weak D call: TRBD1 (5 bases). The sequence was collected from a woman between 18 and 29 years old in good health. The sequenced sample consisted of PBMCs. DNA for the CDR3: TGCAGTGCCAGAGGGGATGGCCCCCAGCATTTT. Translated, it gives CSARGDGPQHF.